Each of the 21 T cell receptor beta chains below was sequenced from the same sample in a study of cytomegalovirus exposure and HLA in healthy donors. Amplification used 60 Vbeta primers and 13 Jbeta primers. Produced via immunoSEQ multiplex PCR; TCRdb's table is partial and in-frame only. The table records fewer than 140,000 clones, more than 60% of them present only once. Specimen: PBMCs. The origin of the receptors is a man aged 35-49 years in good health and CMV-seronegative.

The rearrangement joins TRBV5-4 to TRBJ2-5, with TRBD2 identical over 7 bases. V lost 0 bases to trimming and J lost 1 base; unmatched junction nucleotides: 3. The CDR3 has 15 amino acids. Germline V lookup: CDR1 SGHNT, CDR2 YYREEE (reference sequence). CDR3 protein: CASSLDPSGQETQYF. The DNA for the CDR3 is TGTGCCAGCAGCTTGGATCCTAGCGGCCAAGAGACCCAGTACTTC.

The chain joins TRBV19 to TRBJ2-2; 9 bases are a match to TRBD1. This CDR3 region has 16 residues. Germline lookup yields CDR1 LNHDA and CDR2 SQIVND (reference sequence). V lost 4 bases to trimming and J lost 6 bases; unmatched junction nucleotides: 9. The CDR3 nucleotides are TGTGCCAGTAGTAGGAGACAGGGGGTAGGGTCCGGGGAGCTGTTTTTT. Encoded protein: CASSRRQGVGSGELFF.

This clone was detected only a few times. J is TRBJ2-7 and V is TRBV6-1, with TRBD1 matching over 9 bases. CDR3 length equals 15 residues. The ends lost 1 base at V and 3 bases at J; junction bases unmatched: 4. CDR1 MNHNS and CDR2 SASEGT come from the germline V gene. DNA of the CDR3: TGTGCCAGCAGTGAAGTCGGGACAGGGAACTACGAGCAGTACTTC. Amino acid sequence: CASSEVGTGNYEQYF.

The chain combines TRBV4-1 with TRBJ1-2, with 9 bases matching TRBD1. The CDR3 is 15 residues long. Trimming cost V 2 bases and J 8 bases; bases outside gene matches: 9. Germline CDR1 reads MGHRA; CDR2 reads YSYEKL. DNA for the CDR3: TGCGCCAGCAGCCAACCCGGGACAGGGCGGCAAGGCTACACCTTC. Its protein product is CASSQPGTGRQGYTF.

The V gene is TRBV13, the J gene TRBJ1-2; a possible D gene is TRBD1 (6 bases). This CDR3 contains 14 residues. The germline V and J ends were trimmed by 0 bases and 4 bases, with 9 bases remaining between them. Germline V gene sequence: CDR1 PRHDT, CDR2 FYEKMQ (reference sequence). The CDR3 is CASSLGDRSYGYTF. As DNA, the CDR3 is TGTGCCAGCAGCTTAGGGGACAGAAGCTATGGCTACACCTTC.

The chain carries TRBV6-1 and TRBJ1-1, with 11 positions matching TRBD1. This CDR3 contains 14 residues. Trimming removed 6 bases from V and 4 bases from J; junction bases left unmatched: 4. CDR1 and CDR2 from the germline V gene are MNHNS and SASEGT. The CDR3 DNA reads TGTGCCAGCAGACACGGGACAGGGGGCACTGAAGCTTTCTTT. Its translation is CASRHGTGGTEAFF.

This sequence joins TRBV7-2 and TRBJ2-1, with D possibly TRBD1 on 6 matching bases. The V end lost 1 base, the J end lost 8 bases, and 12 bases lay between the germline ends. The CDR3 sequence is 14 residues long. CDR1 and CDR2 from the germline V gene are SGHTA and FQGNSA. CDR3 bases: TGTGCCAGCAGCTTAGTACAGGGCGCCCATGAGCAGTTCTTC. Protein sequence: CASSLVQGAHEQFF.

This chain uses TRBV19 with TRBJ2-7, with TRBD2 matching over 11 bases. Per germline, CDR1 LNHDA and CDR2 SQIVND (reference sequence). After removal of 5 bases from V and 6 bases from J, the junction contained 9 bases not matched to a gene. This CDR3 contains 15 residues. The DNA for the CDR3 is TGTGCCAGTAGTGTCGGGGGGACTAGCGGCGGCGAGCAGTACTTC. This codes for CASSVGGTSGGEQYF. The full variable domain, rest sourced from reference TRBV19 and TRBJ2-7, is DGGITQSPKYLFRKEGQNVTLSCEQNLNHDAMYWYRQDPGQGLRLIYYSQIVNDFQKGDIAEGYSVSREKKESFPLTVTSAQKNPTAFYLCASSVGGTSGGEQYFGPGTRLTVT.

This clone was found a few times. This chain uses TRBV5-6 with TRBJ1-5; D not certain. The CDR3 is 15 residues long. Germline V gene data show CDR1 as SGHDT and CDR2 as YYEEEE. V was shortened by 2 bases and J by 4 bases, with 13 bases between the two germline ends. The CDR3 DNA reads TGTGCCAGCAGCTTTTACTTGAGGCAGAATCAGCCCCAGCATTTT. Translated, it gives CASSFYLRQNQPQHF.

V gene TRBV4-1 combines with J gene TRBJ1-4, with TRBD1 matching over 7 bases. This CDR3 is 18 amino acids long. V lost 4 bases and J lost 3; bases outside the gene matches: 14. Germline-derived CDR1 and CDR2 are MGHRA and YSYEKL. In DNA form, the CDR3 reads TGCGCCAGCAGCCCCGGGGGGGGGCCCGGGACAGCTAATGAAAAACTGTTTTTT. It encodes CASSPGGGPGTANEKLFF.

V and J are TRBV6-1 and TRBJ1-1; D is possibly TRBD1 (6 bases). Trimming removed 3 bases at V and 5 bases at J, with 16 bases between. The CDR3 length is 15 residues. CDR1 is MNHNS, CDR2 SASEGT, per germline. The CDR3 region is CASSEGVGGLTEAFF. For the CDR3, the DNA is TGTGCCAGCAGTGAGGGAGTGGGGGGGCTAACTGAAGCTTTCTTT.

The CDR3 DNA sequence: TGTGCCAGCAGCTTCCCACAGGGGATCTCTGGAAACACCATATATTTT. It codes for CASSFPQGISGNTIYF. The genes are TRBV7-2 and TRBJ1-3; TRBD1 aligns across 7 bases. The CDR3 totals 16 residues. Germline CDR1 reads SGHTA; CDR2 reads FQGNSA. J lost 0 bases, V lost 3 bases, and 5 bases had no gene match.

Only a few counts were recorded for this clone. CDR3 DNA sequence: TGTGCCAGCTCACCACTACCGGGACAACGAGGAGAGACCCAGTACTTC. Residues: CASSPLPGQRGETQYF. This rearrangement joins TRBV18 to TRBJ2-5, with D possibly TRBD1 on 6 matching bases. V dropped 1 base and J dropped 4 bases, with 16 bases sitting between them. This CDR3 is built from 16 residues. The germline CDR1 and CDR2 sequences are KGHSH and LQKENI.

The chain has TRBV5-6 and TRBJ2-5; 7 nucleotides align to TRBD2. The V and J ends lost 4 bases and 11 bases, in that order; junction bases with no gene match: 14. The CDR3 runs to 14 residues. Germline V lookup: CDR1 SGHDT, CDR2 YYEEEE. CDR3 protein: CASSTSRDLREQYF. The CDR3 nucleotides read TGTGCCAGCAGCACATCCCGGGACCTGCGGGAGCAGTACTTC. The full variable domain, in which reference TRBV5-6 and TRBJ2-5 provide the parts outside the CDR3, is DAGVTQSPTHLIKTRGQQVTLRCSPKSGHDTVSWYQQALGQGPQFIFQYYEEEERQRGNFPDRFSGHQFPNYSSELNVNALLLGDSALYLCASSTSRDLREQYFGPGTRLLVL.

The chain is built from TRBV6-1 and TRBJ2-5; 7 positions agree with TRBD1. This CDR3 is built from 13 residues. V gave up 8 bases and J gave up 5 bases; unmatched junction bases: 8. Germline V gene data show CDR1 as MNHNS and CDR2 as SASEGT. The CDR3 reads CASPAETGETQYF. The CDR3 DNA reads TGTGCCAGCCCTGCCGAGACAGGGGAGACCCAGTACTTC.

Note on this clone: Other DNA variants within this sample encode the same CDR3. The chain joins TRBV5-1 to TRBJ1-1, with D possibly being TRBD1 (6 bases). CDR3 length equals 15 residues. V was shortened by 3 bases and J by 3 bases, with 15 bases between the two germline ends. Germline values: CDR1 SGHRS, CDR2 YFSETQ. CDR3 nucleotides: TGCGCCAGCAGCTGGGGGGGAAACAGGGACACTGAAGCTTTCTTT. Protein product: CASSWGGNRDTEAFF.

The J gene is TRBJ2-1, the V gene TRBV5-4, with 10 bases identical to TRBD2. From germline, CDR1 is SGHNT and CDR2 YYREEE (reference sequence). With 7 bases clipped from V and 6 bases from J, the junction kept 16 bases outside the gene matches. This CDR3 comprises 17 residues. CDR3 loop: CASFPPGERGGFNEQFF. The CDR3, as DNA: TGTGCCAGCTTCCCCCCAGGTGAGCGGGGGGGCTTCAATGAGCAGTTCTTC.

This clone was detected once. The same CDR3 also results from other DNA sequences found in this sample. The rearrangement links TRBV19 to TRBJ2-3, with 7 positions matching TRBD1. CDR3 length equals 14 residues. Trimming took 1 base from V and 4 from J; bases not matched to a gene: 2. Germline V gives CDR1 LNHDA, CDR2 SQIVND (reference sequence). CDR3 residues: CASSIGQGADTQYF. The CDR3 DNA reads TGTGCCAGTAGTATAGGACAGGGCGCAGATACGCAGTATTTT.

The chain is built from TRBV5-1 and TRBJ2-2, with 7 positions matching TRBD1. V trimming: 2 bases; J trimming: 8 bases; junction bases outside the gene matches: 3. Per germline, CDR1 SGHRS and CDR2 YFSETQ. The CDR3 covers 13 residues. The CDR3 coding sequence is TGCGCCAGCAGCTTCGGGACAGAAGGGGAGCTGTTTTTT. It codes for CASSFGTEGELFF.

This clone was recorded once. The rearrangement uses TRBV11-2 and TRBJ1-2; a weak D match, TRBD1 (6 bases). Germline values: CDR1 SGHAT, CDR2 FQNNGV. CDR3 length: 12 amino acids. Trimming left V 6 bases short and J 7 bases short, with 12 bases between. CDR3 bases: TGTGCCAGCAGTGAACAGGGCTTTGGCTACACCTTC. Translated, it gives CASSEQGFGYTF. Supplemented by reference TRBV11-2 and TRBJ1-2, the full variable domain reads EAGVAQSPRYKIIEKRQSVAFWCNPISGHATLYWYQQILGQGPKLLIQFQNNGVVDDSQLPKDRFSAERLKGVDSTLKIQPAKLEDSAVYLCASSEQGFGYTFGSGTRLTVV.

This clone was found a few times. The chain links TRBV6-1 to TRBJ2-1; D is perhaps TRBD1 (5 bases). The germline CDR1 and CDR2 sequences are MNHNS and SASEGT. Between the trimmed V and J ends, which lost 3 bases and 5 bases, there was a span of 11 bases. The CDR3 length is 14 residues. The CDR3: CASSDWGRNNEQFF. Here the CDR3 DNA reads TGTGCCAGCAGTGATTGGGGCCGGAACAATGAGCAGTTCTTC.